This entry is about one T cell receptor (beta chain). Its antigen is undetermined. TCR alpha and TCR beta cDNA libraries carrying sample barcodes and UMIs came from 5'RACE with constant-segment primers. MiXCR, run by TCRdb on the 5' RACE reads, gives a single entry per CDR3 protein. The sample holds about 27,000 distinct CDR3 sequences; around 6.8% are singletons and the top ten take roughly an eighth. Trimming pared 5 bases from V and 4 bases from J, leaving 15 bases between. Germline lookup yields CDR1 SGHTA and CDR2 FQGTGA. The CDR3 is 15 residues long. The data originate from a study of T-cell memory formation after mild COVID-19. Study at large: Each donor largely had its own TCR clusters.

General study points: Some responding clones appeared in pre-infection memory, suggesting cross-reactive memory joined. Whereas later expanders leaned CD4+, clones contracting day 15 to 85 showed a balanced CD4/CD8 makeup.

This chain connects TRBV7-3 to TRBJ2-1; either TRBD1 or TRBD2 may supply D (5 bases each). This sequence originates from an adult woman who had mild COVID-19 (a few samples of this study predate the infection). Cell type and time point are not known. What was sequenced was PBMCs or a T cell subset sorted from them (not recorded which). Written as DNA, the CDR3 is TGTGCCAGCAGCCGAGGGGCCTCCGGGTACAATGAGCAGTTCTTC. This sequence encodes CASSRGASGYNEQFF.